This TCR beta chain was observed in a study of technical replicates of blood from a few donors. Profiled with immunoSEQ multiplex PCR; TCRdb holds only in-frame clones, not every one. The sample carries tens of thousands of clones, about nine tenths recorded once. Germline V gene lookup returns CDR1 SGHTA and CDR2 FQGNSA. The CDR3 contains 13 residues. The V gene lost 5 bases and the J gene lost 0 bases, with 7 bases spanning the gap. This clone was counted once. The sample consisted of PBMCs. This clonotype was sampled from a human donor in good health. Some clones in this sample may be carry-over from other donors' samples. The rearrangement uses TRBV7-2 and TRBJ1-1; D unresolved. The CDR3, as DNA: TGTGCCAGCAGCCGTTCTATGAACACTGAAGCTTTCTTT. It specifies CASSRSMNTEAFF.